This TCR beta chain was captured by sequencing in a study of radiotherapy plus CTLA-4 blockade in lung cancer. About the research overall: Disease control reached approximately 30%, with objective responses in roughly 17%.

Overall study results and limits: Response, reportedly, was best predicted by interferon-beta along with early blood T cell clone dynamics. Clones derived from tumor TCRs expanded in blood after radiotherapy plus ipilimumab.

Regarding this clone: Its matching antigen is unknown.

Each patient with chemo-refractory metastatic non-small-cell lung cancer was treated with focal radiation plus CTLA-4 blockade using ipilimumab. Sequencing was performed with immunoSEQ multiplex PCR; in TCRdb, only in-frame clones are kept and a portion is missing. The sample has fewer than 55,000 clones, approximately 80% seen once. Looked up from germline, CDR1 is SGHTA and CDR2 is FQGNSA. CDR3 size: 16 residues. V lost 4 bases and J lost 4; bases outside the gene matches: 10. The receptor comes from a human donor with non-small cell lung cancer whose response to radiotherapy plus ipilimumab could not be evaluated. The sequences come from peripheral blood, collected from a patient treated with radiotherapy plus ipilimumab. V is TRBV7-2 and J is TRBJ2-5; 9 positions agree with TRBD1. In DNA, the CDR3 is TGTGCCAGCAGCTCCACGGGACAGGGAGGCACAGAGACCCAGTACTTC. Translation gives CASSSTGQGGTETQYF.